The present T cell receptor beta chain was sequenced within a study of CD8 T cells in ankylosing spondylitis. V lost 6 bases, J lost 4 bases, and 9 bases lay in between. CDR3 length: 12 amino acids. Germline V CDR1 and CDR2: SEHNR, FQNEAQ (reference sequence). Study-wide results and caveats: For ankylosing spondylitis blood, a TCR beta motif of seven to nine highly homologous variants appeared characteristic.

This clonotype was recorded at least ten times. Its target is not known. Each CDR3 protein gets one entry after TCRdb re-called the 5' RACE reads with MiXCR. The sample includes 700,000 to 850,000 distinct CDR3 sequences, 10% to 15% of them seen just once. Sequenced sample: blood, either unsorted or a sorted T cell fraction (not recorded which). The chain employs TRBV7-9 and TRBJ1-1, with no clear D. This receptor was identified in a male donor with ankylosing spondylitis. Here the CDR3 DNA reads TGTGCCAGCAGTTTGGGTACCACTGAAGCTTTCTTT. The encoded protein is CASSLGTTEAFF. Drawing the rest from reference TRBV7-9 and TRBJ1-1, the complete variable domain is DTGVSQNPRHKITKRGQNVTFRCDPISEHNRLYWYRQTLGQGPEFLTYFQNEAQLEKSRLLSDRFSAERPKGSFSTLEIQRTEQGDSAMYLCASSLGTTEAFFGQGTRLTVV.